The sequence of this TCR beta chain was determined in a study of shared clonotypes between healthy human individuals. About the study: Three CD4 naive, three CD4 memory, two CD8 naive and one CD8 memory plate were used per donor.

Trimming stripped 0 bases from V and 4 bases from J, with 13 bases between. The CDR3 has 15 residues. Germline loops: CDR1 SGHAT, CDR2 FQNNGV. Study outcomes and limitations: The study's rarefaction showed incomplete sorted-subset sequencing despite large depth.

With respect to this clone: Its antigen is not known.

TCRdb keeps only in-frame clones here, not all; method: immunoSEQ multiplex PCR. This sample yields approximately 2,000,000 clones, of which about nine tenths are seen a single time; 0.37% belongs to the top ten. This clonotype was sampled from a man younger than 35 in good health. Some clones in this sample may be carry-over from other donors' samples. The sequenced sample consisted of naive CD4+ T cells from PBMCs. As to subset: CD45RA+ positively selected. The chain is built from TRBV11-2 and TRBJ2-7, with a possible D match to TRBD2 (5 bases). CDR3 in DNA: TGTGCCAGCAGCTTAGATCGTGGAGGAGAGTACGAGCAGTACTTC. Its protein is CASSLDRGGEYEQYF.